Presented here are 17 T cell receptor beta chains from one specimen sequenced in a study of cytomegalovirus exposure and HLA in healthy donors. It was with 60 Vbeta and 13 Jbeta primers that the PCR ran. Sequenced by immunoSEQ multiplex PCR; TCRdb stores in-frame clones only, minus some. The sample consists of some 67,000 clones, 80% to 90% of them appearing once. The sequenced sample was PBMCs. The receptor set was obtained from a woman in her twenties or thirties in good health and CMV-seropositive.

The rearrangement links TRBV10-3 to TRBJ2-7; TRBD2 might be the D (6 bases). Germline CDR1 and CDR2: ENHRY and SYGVKD. Deletions cut 4 bases from V and 3 bases from J, with 19 bases between. The CDR3 is made up of 16 amino acids. DNA of the CDR3: TGTGCCATCAGTGCACCTAAAGAGGGACTTTACTACGAGCAGTACTTC. Its protein product is CAISAPKEGLYYEQYF.

The genes are TRBV7-3 and TRBJ2-1; the match to TRBD1 covers 7 bases. This CDR3 has 13 amino acids. J lost 6 bases, V lost 4 bases, and 3 bases had no gene match. Germline loops: CDR1 SGHTA, CDR2 FQGTGA. The CDR3 sequence: CASSSGQRNEQFF. CDR3 DNA: TGTGCCAGCAGCTCGGGACAGCGCAATGAGCAGTTCTTC.

The chain couples TRBV2 to TRBJ2-3; possibly TRBD2 for D (6 bases). Germline CDR1 is SNHLY and CDR2 is FYNNEI. This CDR3 is built from 13 residues. V lost 4 bases and J lost 4, with 9 bases in between. The CDR3 sequence: CASSVGGPDTQYF. The CDR3 region has the DNA TGTGCCAGCAGTGTGGGGGGTCCAGATACGCAGTATTTT.

The J gene is TRBJ2-1, the V gene TRBV7-2; tentatively, D is TRBD1 (6 bases). The CDR3 is 13 residues long. Trimming took off 6 bases at V and 5 bases at J, with 11 bases between the two ends. Germline loops: CDR1 SGHTA, CDR2 FQGNSA. In DNA form, the CDR3 reads TGTGCCAGCAGTCGGGACATCCACAATGAGCAGTTCTTC. Translation gives CASSRDIHNEQFF. Based on the CDR3 plus reference TRBV7-2 and TRBJ2-1, the full variable domain is GAGVSQSPSNKVTEKGKDVELRCDPISGHTALYWYRQSLGQGLEFLIYFQGNSAPDKSGLPSDRFSAERTGGSVSTLTIQRTQQEDSAVYLCASSRDIHNEQFFGPGTRLTVL.

This clone was recorded only once. The rearrangement links TRBV5-1 to TRBJ1-1, with a possible D match to TRBD1 (5 bases). Trimming pared 6 bases from V and 3 bases from J, leaving 15 bases between. Germline V CDR1 and CDR2: SGHRS, YFSETQ. The CDR3 covers 14 residues. The CDR3 DNA reads as TGCGCCAGCACCTTAAAGGGGAGGGACACTGAAGCTTTCTTT. Protein: CASTLKGRDTEAFF.

The J gene is TRBJ2-7, the V gene TRBV27, with 13 bases fitting TRBD2. CDR3 size: 15 residues. Germline CDR1 is MNHEY and CDR2 is SMNVEV (reference sequence). V trimming: 5 bases; J trimming: 7 bases; junction bases outside the gene matches: 8. The CDR3 loop reads CASSEGLAGTLEQYF. CDR3 coding DNA: TGTGCCAGCAGTGAGGGACTAGCGGGAACATTGGAGCAGTACTTC.

This sequence joins TRBV7-9 and TRBJ1-2, with D hard to call. CDR1 and CDR2 from the germline V gene are SEHNR and FQNEAQ (reference sequence). The V gene lost 3 bases and the J gene lost 5 bases, with 16 bases spanning the gap. CDR3 length equals 15 residues. CDR3 DNA sequence: TGTGCCAGCAGCTTTTCCCCCCGACTGGGTTATGGCTACACCTTC. It is translated as CASSFSPRLGYGYTF. The variable domain in full, with the rest retrieved from reference TRBV7-9 and TRBJ1-2, is DTGVSQNPRHKITKRGQNVTFRCDPISEHNRLYWYRQTLGQGPEFLTYFQNEAQLEKSRLLSDRFSAERPKGSFSTLEIQRTEQGDSAMYLCASSFSPRLGYGYTFGSGTRLTVV.

The J gene is TRBJ1-2, the V gene TRBV7-9; D remains unclear. V was cut by 5 bases and J by 4 bases, with 20 bases left in between. Germline V gene sequence: CDR1 SEHNR, CDR2 FQNEAQ (reference sequence). The CDR3 length is 16 residues. CDR3 coding DNA: TGTGCCAGCAGCAACACCGGGTCCGCCGCCCGCTATGGCTACACCTTC. This translates into CASSNTGSAARYGYTF.

V and J are TRBV30 and TRBJ2-7; D perhaps matches TRBD1 (5 bases). Trimming pared 1 base from V and 4 bases from J, leaving 5 bases between. The length of the CDR3 is 11 residues. Looked up from germline, CDR1 is GTSNPN and CDR2 is SVGIG (reference sequence). CDR3 sequence (DNA): TGTGCCTGGAGTGCAGGGTACGAGCAGTACTTC. Its translation is CAWSAGYEQYF.

This sequence joins TRBV28 and TRBJ1-5; 7 nucleotides agree with TRBD1. V shed 7 bases, J shed 0 bases, and the junction held 3 bases outside the gene matches. The CDR3 extends over 14 amino acids. Germline V gene data show CDR1 as MDHEN and CDR2 as SYDVKM. CDR3 sequence reads: CASIDRVSNQPQHF. The CDR3 DNA reads TGTGCCAGCATCGACAGGGTTAGCAATCAGCCCCAGCATTTT.

V is TRBV6-4 and J is TRBJ2-3; 9 bases match TRBD2. Germline V CDR1 and CDR2: MRHNA, SNTAGT. With V trimmed by 0 bases and J by 6 bases, 4 bases remained unmatched. There are 15 residues in the CDR3. The CDR3 DNA reads TGTGCCAGCAGTGACTCGGCGGGAGGGCCTGATACGCAGTATTTT. Residues: CASSDSAGGPDTQYF.

The chain has TRBV27 and TRBJ1-5, with D possibly being TRBD1 (6 bases). This CDR3 region has 15 residues. V was pared by 2 bases and J by 5 bases, with 13 bases between. Germline-derived CDR1 and CDR2 are MNHEY and SMNVEV (reference sequence). The CDR3 nucleotides read TGTGCCAGCAGTTTACTGGGACACCCCGATCAGCCCCAGCATTTT. It is translated as CASSLLGHPDQPQHF.

The chain joins TRBV6-5 to TRBJ1-2; D may be TRBD1 (6 bases). CDR3 length: 15 residues. Per the germline V gene, CDR1 is MNHEY and CDR2 is SVGAGI. The V end lost 5 bases, the J end lost 0 bases, and 13 bases lay between the germline ends. CDR3 DNA: TGTGCCAGCAGTCGACGACAGGAAACTAACTATGGCTACACCTTC. Its protein is CASSRRQETNYGYTF.

The rearrangement joins TRBV4-2 to TRBJ2-1, with TRBD1 as a possible D gene (6 bases). Trimming took off 0 bases at V and 8 bases at J, with 20 bases between the two ends. CDR1 is LGHNA, CDR2 YNFKEQ, per germline. This CDR3 has 17 amino acids. The CDR3 loop reads CASSQEQGRYLSDEQFF. CDR3 in DNA: TGTGCCAGCAGCCAAGAGCAGGGGCGGTATCTCTCCGATGAGCAGTTCTTC.

About this clone itself: The sample has other DNA sequences that encode this CDR3 too. The chain joins TRBV19 to TRBJ2-1; 9 bases agree with TRBD2. Looked up from germline, CDR1 is LNHDA and CDR2 is SQIVND (reference sequence). The length of the CDR3 is 16 residues. With V trimmed by 7 bases and J by 9 bases, 16 bases remained unmatched. The CDR3 reads CASIPPGTSLGGEQFF. CDR3 bases: TGTGCCAGTATACCCCCCGGGACTAGCCTAGGGGGTGAGCAGTTCTTC.

The chain employs TRBV5-1 and TRBJ2-1, with TRBD2 matching over 8 bases. The CDR3 spans 14 residues. The junction had 5 bases not matched to a gene; V was cut back by 4 bases and J by 5 bases. Germline CDR1 and CDR2: SGHRS and YFSETQ. The CDR3 loop reads CASSPGGANNEQFF. The CDR3 DNA follows: TGCGCCAGCAGCCCCGGGGGGGCCAACAATGAGCAGTTCTTC.

The V and J genes are TRBV5-6 and TRBJ2-1; TRBD2 is a possible D gene (6 bases). Germline V gives CDR1 SGHDT, CDR2 YYEEEE. The CDR3 covers 15 residues. V was shortened by 1 base and J by 5 bases, with 13 bases between the two germline ends. This CDR3 is CASSLYLAANNEQFF. The CDR3 DNA sequence: TGTGCCAGCAGCTTGTACTTAGCGGCAAACAATGAGCAGTTCTTC.